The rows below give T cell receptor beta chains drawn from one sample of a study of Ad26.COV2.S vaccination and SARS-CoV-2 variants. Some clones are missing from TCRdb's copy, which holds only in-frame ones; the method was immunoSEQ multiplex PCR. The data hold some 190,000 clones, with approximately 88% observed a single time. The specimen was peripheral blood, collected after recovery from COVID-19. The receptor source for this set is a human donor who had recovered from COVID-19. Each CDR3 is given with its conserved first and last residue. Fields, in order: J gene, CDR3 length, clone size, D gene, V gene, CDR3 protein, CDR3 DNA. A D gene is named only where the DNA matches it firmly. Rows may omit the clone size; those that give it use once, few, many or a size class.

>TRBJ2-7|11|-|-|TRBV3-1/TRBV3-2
CASSASYEQYF
TGTGCCAGCAGCGCCTCCTACGAGCAGTACTTC
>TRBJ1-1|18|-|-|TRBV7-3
CASSLTGTMGWRNTEAFF
TGTGCCAGCAGCTTAACCGGGACGATGGGCTGGAGAAACACTGAAGCTTTCTTT
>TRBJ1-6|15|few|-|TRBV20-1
CSASTTLGPLSPLHF
TGCAGTGCCAGTACAACTTTGGGACCTCTTTCACCCCTCCACTTT
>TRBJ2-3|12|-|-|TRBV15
CATTGGTDTQYF
TGTGCCACCACGGGGGGCACAGATACGCAGTATTTT
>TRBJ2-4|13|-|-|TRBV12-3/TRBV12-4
CATALAAKNIQYF
TGTGCCACCGCCCTAGCGGCCAAAAACATTCAGTACTTC
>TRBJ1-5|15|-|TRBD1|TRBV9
CASSASPTGGQPQHF
TGTGCCAGCAGCGCTTCCCCGACAGGGGGCCAGCCCCAGCATTTT
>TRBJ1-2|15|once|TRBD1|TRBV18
CASSPPDRGLDGYTF
TGTGCCAGCTCTCCCCCCGACAGGGGGCTGGATGGCTACACCTTC
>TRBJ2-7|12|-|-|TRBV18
CASSARGVEQYF
TGTGCCAGCTCAGCCAGGGGGGTCGAGCAGTACTTC
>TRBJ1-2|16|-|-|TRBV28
CASSRDGLGNRYGYTF
TGTGCCAGCAGTAGAGACGGACTCGGAAACCGCTATGGCTACACCTTC
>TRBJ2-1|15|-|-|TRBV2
CASNPGLSSYNEQFF
TGTGCCAGCAACCCCGGACTCAGCTCCTACAATGAGCAGTTCTTC
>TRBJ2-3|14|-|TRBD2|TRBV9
CASSSGGSTDTQYF
TGTGCCAGCAGCAGCGGGGGCTCCACAGATACGCAGTATTTT
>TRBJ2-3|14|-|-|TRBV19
CASSIIAASDTQYF
TGTGCCAGTAGTATTATAGCGGCCTCAGATACGCAGTATTTT
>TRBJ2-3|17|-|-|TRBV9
CASSPFSGGHLSDTQYF
TGTGCCAGCAGCCCCTTCAGCGGAGGTCACCTATCGGATACGCAGTATTTT
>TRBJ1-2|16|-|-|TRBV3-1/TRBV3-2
CASSQLLWAGNYGYTF
TGTGCCAGCAGCCAACTCCTATGGGCGGGGAACTATGGCTACACCTTC
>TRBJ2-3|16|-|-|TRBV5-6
CASSFGTGGIADTQYF
TGTGCCAGCAGCTTTGGAACGGGGGGCATCGCAGATACGCAGTATTTT
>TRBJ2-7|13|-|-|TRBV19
CASSADAAYEQYF
TGTGCCAGTAGCGCGGACGCCGCCTACGAGCAGTACTTC
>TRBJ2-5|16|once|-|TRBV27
CASSLLGLAGGETQYF
TGTGCCAGCAGTTTATTAGGACTAGCAGGGGGGGAGACCCAGTACTTC
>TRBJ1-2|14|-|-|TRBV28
CASSLGTALYGYTF
TGTGCCAGCAGTTTAGGGACGGCCCTCTATGGCTACACCTTC
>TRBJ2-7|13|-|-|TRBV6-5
CASRDTYAHEQYF
TGTGCCAGCCGGGACACCTATGCCCACGAGCAGTACTTC
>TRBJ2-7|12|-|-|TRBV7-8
CASSSGDWEQYF
TGTGCCAGCAGCTCCGGGGATTGGGAGCAGTACTTC
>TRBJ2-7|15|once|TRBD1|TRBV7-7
CASSFLTGGVYEQYF
TGTGCCAGCAGCTTTTTGACAGGGGGCGTCTACGAGCAGTACTTC
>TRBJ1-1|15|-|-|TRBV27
CASSLWPGLATEAFF
TGTGCCAGCAGTTTATGGCCGGGTCTTGCCACTGAAGCTTTCTTT
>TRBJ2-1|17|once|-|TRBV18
CASSFNGRDLTYNEQFF
TGTGCCAGCTCATTCAACGGGCGGGACTTGACCTACAATGAGCAGTTCTTC
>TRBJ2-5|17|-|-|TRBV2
CASSPIWDTGERETQYF
TGTGCCAGCAGTCCCATCTGGGACACCGGGGAGAGGGAGACCCAGTACTTC
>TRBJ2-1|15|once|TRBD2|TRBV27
CASSAGLERYNEQFF
TGTGCCAGCAGTGCGGGACTAGAGCGCTACAATGAGCAGTTCTTC
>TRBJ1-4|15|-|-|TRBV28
CASSLGTVLIEKLFF
TGTGCCAGCAGTCTAGGGACGGTACTAATCGAAAAACTGTTTTTT
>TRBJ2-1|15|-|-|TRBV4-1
CASSLEPRSYNEQFF
TGCGCCAGCAGCCTGGAACCCCGCTCCTACAATGAGCAGTTCTTC
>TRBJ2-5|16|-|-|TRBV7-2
CASSLGPQVPRETQYF
TGTGCCAGCAGCTTAGGGCCGCAGGTGCCGAGGGAGACCCAGTACTTC
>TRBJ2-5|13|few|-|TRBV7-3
CASSLGGLETQYF
TGTGCCAGCAGCTTGGGGGGGCTGGAGACCCAGTACTTC
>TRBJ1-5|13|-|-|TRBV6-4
CASSDRDNQPQHF
TGTGCCAGCAGTGACAGGGATAATCAGCCCCAGCATTTT
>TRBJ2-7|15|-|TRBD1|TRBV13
CASSLGQGWPGEQYF
TGTGCCAGCAGCTTAGGACAGGGGTGGCCCGGCGAGCAGTACTTC
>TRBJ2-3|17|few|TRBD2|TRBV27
CASSLGIGLAATDTQYF
TGTGCCAGCAGTTTAGGGATTGGACTAGCTGCCACAGATACGCAGTATTTT
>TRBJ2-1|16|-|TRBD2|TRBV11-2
CASSPPAGGYYNEQFF
TGTGCCAGCAGCCCCCCGGCGGGAGGTTACTACAATGAGCAGTTCTTC
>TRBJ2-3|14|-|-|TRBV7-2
CASSDFGREDTQYF
TGTGCCAGCAGCGACTTTGGGCGAGAAGATACGCAGTATTTT
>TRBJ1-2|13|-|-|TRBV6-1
CASSEQRAYGYTF
TGTGCCAGCAGTGAACAGAGGGCTTATGGCTACACCTTC
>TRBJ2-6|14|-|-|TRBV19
CASISRSGANVLTF
TGTGCCAGTATATCCAGGTCTGGGGCCAACGTCCTGACTTTC
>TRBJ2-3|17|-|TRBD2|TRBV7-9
CASSPRLRGGITDTQYF
TGTGCCAGCAGCCCGCGGTTGCGGGGGGGGATCACAGATACGCAGTATTTT
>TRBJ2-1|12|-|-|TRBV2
CASSERLHEQFF
TGTGCCAGCAGTGAAAGGCTTCATGAGCAGTTCTTC
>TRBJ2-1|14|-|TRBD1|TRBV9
CASSVHRGADEQFF
TGTGCCAGCAGCGTCCACAGGGGCGCAGATGAGCAGTTCTTC
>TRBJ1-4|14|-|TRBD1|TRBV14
CASRITGEGEKLFF
TGTGCCAGCCGGATAACAGGGGAGGGTGAAAAACTGTTTTTT
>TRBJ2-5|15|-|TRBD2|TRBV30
CAWTRGLAGGVAQYF
TGTGCCTGGACCCGGGGACTAGCGGGTGGTGTGGCCCAGTACTTC
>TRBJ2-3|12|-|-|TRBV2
CASSSPTDTQYF
TGTGCCAGCAGCTCTCCCACAGATACGCAGTATTTT
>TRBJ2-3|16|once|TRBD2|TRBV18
CASSPGLARGADTQYF
TGTGCCAGCTCACCCGGACTAGCCAGGGGCGCAGATACGCAGTATTTT
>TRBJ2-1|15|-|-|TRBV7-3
CASSLTSSSGDEQFF
-
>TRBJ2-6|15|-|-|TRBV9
CASSPFGPGANVLTF
TGTGCCAGCAGCCCATTCGGTCCTGGGGCCAACGTCCTGACTTTC
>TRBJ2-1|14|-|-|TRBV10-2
CASSEPPSPNEQFF
TGCGCCAGCAGTGAACCCCCTAGCCCCAATGAGCAGTTCTTC